This TCR beta chain was profiled in a study of CD8+ T cells in alopecia areata. Researchers picked out CD4+ and CD8+ T cells from PBMCs by sorting. RNA extraction and reverse transcription yielded cDNA as sequencing template. Assay: immunoSEQ multiplex PCR; the TCRdb copy retains only in-frame clones and omits some. There are roughly 140,000 clones in the sample; about three fifths occur only once, and approximately 34% lies in the top ten. In germline, CDR1 is SGHVS, CDR2 FQNEAQ. Trimming took off 1 base at V and 2 bases at J, with 9 bases between the two ends. This CDR3 contains 14 residues. The sample consisted of CD8+ T cells sorted from blood. This TCR was recovered from a human donor in good health. The chain carries TRBV7-8 and TRBJ2-7; D is perhaps TRBD1 (6 bases). The CDR3 here is CASSLGPGAYEQYF. The CDR3 coding sequence is TGTGCCAGCAGCTTAGGGCCAGGGGCCTACGAGCAGTACTTC.